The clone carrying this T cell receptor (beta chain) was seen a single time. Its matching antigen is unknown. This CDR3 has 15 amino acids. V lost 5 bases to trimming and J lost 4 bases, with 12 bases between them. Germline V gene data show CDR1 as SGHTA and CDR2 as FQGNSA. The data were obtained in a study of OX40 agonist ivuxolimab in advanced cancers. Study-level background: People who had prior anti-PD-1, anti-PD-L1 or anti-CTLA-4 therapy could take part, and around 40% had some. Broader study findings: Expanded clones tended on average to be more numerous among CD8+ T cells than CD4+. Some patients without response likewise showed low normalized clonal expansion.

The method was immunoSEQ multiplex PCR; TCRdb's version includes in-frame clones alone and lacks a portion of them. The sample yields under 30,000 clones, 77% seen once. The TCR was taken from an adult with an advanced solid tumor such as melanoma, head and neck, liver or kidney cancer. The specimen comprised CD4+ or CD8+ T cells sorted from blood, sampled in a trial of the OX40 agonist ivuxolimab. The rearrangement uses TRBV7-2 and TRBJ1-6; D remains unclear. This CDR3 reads CASSVDGRYNSPLHF. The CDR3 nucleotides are TGTGCCAGCAGCGTGGACGGCCGTTATAATTCACCCCTCCACTTT.